One and the same sample provided the 26 T cell receptor beta chains below, sequenced in a study of tumor-infiltrating lymphocytes in primary liver carcinoma. Scientists recovered RNA and DNA together from approximately 20-30 mg of unsorted bulk tissue. With around 490 ng total RNA as template and a constant-region primer, TCR beta cDNA was made. Three nested multiplex PCR rounds of slightly modified ARM-PCR generated TCR beta libraries. With TRBV1-TRBV30 forward primers and a C-beta reverse primer, the first two PCR rounds were run for approximately 10 cycles each. TCRdb reprocessed the multiplex PCR reads via MiXCR and lists one record per CDR3 protein. The sample consists of around 20,000 distinct CDR3 sequences, 79% of them appearing once. Sequenced material: liver tumor tissue from sampling region 4. Regarding subset: tumor region T4, right-lateral pole. These receptor sequences come from a woman aged 30 to 39 with primary liver carcinoma and hepatitis B virus infection.

This clonotype was recorded many times. The chain employs TRBV11-3 and TRBJ2-1; D possibly corresponds to TRBD2 (5 bases). The CDR3 spans 17 residues. Trimming cost V 1 base and J 1 base, with 14 bases left between them. The germline V gene has CDR1 SGHNT and CDR2 YENEEA. The CDR3 nucleotides read TGTGCCAGCAGCTTAGGGTTCGGCGGGCTTTCCTACAATGAGCAGTTCTTC. Translation gives CASSLGFGGLSYNEQFF.

In regard to this clonotype: Being one base from a much bigger clone, this may be a read error. This chain connects TRBV29-1 to TRBJ2-1, with unresolved D. This CDR3 spans 14 amino acids. The germline CDR1 and CDR2 sequences are SQVTM and ANQGSEA. In DNA form, the CDR3 reads TGCAGCGTTGTCGGGTTAGTAGGTTGCAATGAGCAGCTCTTC. Translation: CSVVGLVGCNEQLF.

Of note for this clonotype: The missing conserved phenylalanine or tryptophan at the end of this CDR3 makes a read error likely. The J gene is TRBJ2-5, the V gene TRBV6-5; TRBD1 is a possible D gene (6 bases). From germline, CDR1 is MNHEY and CDR2 SVGAGI. This CDR3 has 13 amino acids. The DNA of the CDR3 is TGTGCAAGCAGTACCGACAGGAGGCTGACCCAGTACTTA. As protein: CASSTDRRLTQYL.

As regards this clonotype: A read error may produce the germline difference seen at one junction end. The CDR3 is CASRLRYLRKQYF. As DNA, the CDR3 is TGTGCCAGCAGATTACGATACCTCCGCAAGCAGTATTTC. The chain uses TRBV11-1 and TRBJ2-7; D not resolved. CDR1 is SGHAT, CDR2 FQDESV, per germline (reference sequence). This CDR3 is 13 amino acids long.

This clonotype was recorded at least ten times. This CDR3 is missing its conserved last phenylalanine or tryptophan, likely due to a read error. This chain links TRBV7-9 with TRBJ1-1, with no clear D. CDR3 length equals 12 residues. CDR1 is SEHNR, CDR2 FQNEAQ, per germline (reference sequence). V was cut by 8 bases and J by 2 bases, with 9 bases left in between. CDR3 nucleotides: TGTGCCAGCGGTACTTTAAACACTGAAGCTTTCCTT. This codes for CASGTLNTEAFL.

Note on this clonotype: The junction differs from germline at one of its ends, possibly a read error. This rearrangement joins TRBV6-6 to TRBJ2-6, with D tentatively TRBD1 (6 bases). Per germline, CDR1 MNHNY and CDR2 SVGAGI (reference sequence). CDR3 length: 16 amino acids. CDR3 DNA: TGTGCCAACAACCTCAGGGGTCGCTCTGGGGCCAACGTCTTGACTTTC. Translating gives CANNLRGRSGANVLTF.

This clonotype has only one observation. The junction and the germline gene differ at one end; a read error may be behind it. The V and J genes are TRBV6-5 and TRBJ2-2, with D uncertain. The CDR3 has 15 residues. Germline CDR1 MNHEY, CDR2 SVGAGI. In DNA form, the CDR3 reads TGTGCCAGCAGTCTCGTGAGACTGAACATCGGGGAGCTGTTTTTT. Translated: CASSLVRLNIGELFF.

With respect to this clonotype: A read error may account for a junction end that differs from germline. CDR3 nucleotide sequence: TGTACCAGCAGCCTGTGGGCGACTCCCAATCAGCCCCAGCATTTT. The encoded protein is CTSSLWATPNQPQHF. The chain employs TRBV5-6 and TRBJ1-5; D unclear. Germline V gene sequence: CDR1 SGHDT, CDR2 YYEEEE. The CDR3 loop spans 15 amino acids.

On this clonotype: This may arise from a read error, as a much more abundant clone is one base away. The chain's CDR3 is CASSRGGLAGHTDTQYF. CDR3 DNA: TGTGCCAGCAGCCGAGGGGGGCTAGCGGGACACACAGATACGCAGTATTTT. J is TRBJ2-3 and V is TRBV11-2, with 9 bases matching TRBD2. V lost 5 bases and J lost 2; bases outside the gene matches: 11. CDR1 SGHAT and CDR2 FQNNGV come from the germline V gene. The CDR3 runs 17 residues.

Notes on this clonotype: The CDR3 does not close with the conserved phenylalanine or tryptophan, likely indicating a read error. This chain joins TRBV13 and TRBJ1-1; 9 nucleotides align to TRBD1. Trimming cost V 6 bases and J 11 bases; bases outside gene matches: 13. CDR3 length: 14 amino acids. Germline CDR1 and CDR2: PRHDT and FYEKMQ (reference sequence). The CDR3: CASRTGGANTGAFL. The CDR3 bases are TGTGCCAGCAGGACAGGGGGTGCAAACACTGGGGCTTTCTTG.

As to this clonotype: One end of the junction is discordant with germline, which a read error may explain. This rearrangement joins TRBV6-5 to TRBJ2-5, with 7 nucleotides matching TRBD1. Germline-derived CDR1 and CDR2 are MNHEY and SVGAGI. The CDR3 loop spans 13 amino acids. For the CDR3, the DNA is TGTGCCAGCAGTGCCGACAGGGAGCTGACCCAGTACTTT. Translation gives CASSADRELTQYF.

V usage is TRBV4-3 and J usage is TRBJ2-3; D remains ambiguous. With 3 bases removed from V and 7 bases from J, the gap between germline ends came to 26 bases. The CDR3 covers 18 residues. Germline lookup yields CDR1 LGHNA and CDR2 YSLEER. The CDR3 sequence is CASSQSVCLGDPDNTQYF. CDR3 bases: TGCGCCAGCAGCCAGTCGGTCTGCCTCGGTGATCCCGATAATACGCAGTATTTT.

This clonotype showed up just once. No conserved phenylalanine or tryptophan is present at the end of the CDR3, so a read error is the likely explanation. The J gene is TRBJ2-3, the V gene TRBV28; no reliable D call. The CDR3 consists of 17 residues. Trimming pared 3 bases from V and 1 base from J, leaving 17 bases between. Germline V gene lookup returns CDR1 MDHEN and CDR2 SYDVKM. The CDR3 here is CASSFYSMRCGTDTQYC. The CDR3 DNA sequence: TGTGCCAGCAGTTTTTACAGTATGAGGTGTGGCACAGATACGCAGTATTGT.

The chain is built from TRBV5-1 and TRBJ2-3, with D unclear. The CDR3 runs 13 residues. Germline lookup yields CDR1 SGHRS and CDR2 YFSETQ. The V end lost 1 base, the J end lost 7 bases, and 10 bases lay between the germline ends. The CDR3 spells CASSLMRSYTQYF. The CDR3 DNA reads TGCGCCAGCAGCTTGATGAGGTCATATACGCAGTATTTT.

Regarding this clonotype: At one of its ends the junction is not consistent with the germline gene, which may arise from a read error. This chain links TRBV11-2 with TRBJ2-3; TRBD2 might be the D (6 bases). CDR1 is SGHAT, CDR2 FQNNGV, per germline. The CDR3 loop spans 16 amino acids. The CDR3 region has the DNA TGTGCCAACAGCCCGGGGGAGACGTCGAGTACAGATACGCAGTATTTT. It specifies CANSPGETSSTDTQYF.

This clonotype has only one observation. One end of the junction varies from germline; a read error may be responsible. The chain combines TRBV11-2 with TRBJ2-7, with D unresolved. This CDR3 is built from 16 residues. Germline CDR1 and CDR2: SGHAT and FQNNGV. The CDR3 sequence: CVSSSYPGPYVYEQYF. CDR3 DNA: TGTGTCAGCAGCTCATATCCTGGTCCCTACGTCTATGAGCAGTACTTC.

V usage is TRBV30 and J usage is TRBJ2-1; D possibly corresponds to TRBD1 (6 bases). Germline V gene sequence: CDR1 GTSNPN, CDR2 SVGIG (reference sequence). The CDR3 loop spans 13 amino acids. CDR3 in DNA: TGTACTAGGGGGACGCCGACCCACAATGAGCAGTTCTTC. It codes for CTRGTPTHNEQFF.

Remarks on this clonotype: Because it lacks the conserved phenylalanine or tryptophan at the end, this CDR3 is likely a read error. This sequence joins TRBV4-3 and TRBJ2-1, with a possible D match to TRBD2 (5 bases). The CDR3 totals 16 residues. Germline assignment: CDR1 LGHNA and CDR2 YSLEER. CDR3 sequence: CTSSQNVVGARDEQFL. For the CDR3, the DNA is TGCACCAGCAGCCAAAACGTAGTGGGAGCCAGAGATGAGCAGTTCCTC.

For this clonotype: This sequence may be a read error, since a much larger clone differs from it by one base. This chain joins TRBV7-2 and TRBJ2-3; no firm D call. The length of the CDR3 is 14 residues. The germline CDR1 and CDR2 sequences are SGHTA and FQGNSA. The CDR3 nucleotides are TGTGCCAGCAGCTTATCAGGACGGATAGATGCGCAGTATTTT. Encoded protein: CASSLSGRIDAQYF.

Concerning this clonotype itself: Mismatch with germline at one junction end may stem from a read error. The chain recombines TRBV6-5 with TRBJ1-1, with D tentatively TRBD1 (6 bases). Germline lookup yields CDR1 MNHEY and CDR2 SVGAGI. The CDR3 is 16 residues long. The DNA of the CDR3 is TGTGCCAGCAATTACGGGGGCAGGGGAAGAGGTACTGAAGCTTTCTTT. Translated, it gives CASNYGGRGRGTEAFF.

This chain's CDR3 is CASSSGAPDTGELFF. CDR3 in DNA: TGTGCCAGCAGCTCAGGGGCTCCAGACACCGGGGAGCTGTTTTTT. V usage is TRBV11-2 and J usage is TRBJ2-2; D perhaps matches TRBD1 (6 bases). Germline-derived CDR1 and CDR2 are SGHAT and FQNNGV. The CDR3 totals 15 residues. V lost 4 bases and J lost 3, with 12 bases in between.

With respect to this clonotype: Mismatch with germline at one junction end may stem from a read error. The chain recombines TRBV11-2 with TRBJ2-3, with TRBD1 matching over 7 bases. CDR1 is SGHAT, CDR2 FQNNGV, per germline. CDR3 length: 16 amino acids. Written as DNA, the CDR3 is TGTGTCAGCAGCCAGACTCGACAGGGAAGGGGAGATACGCAGTATTTT. Translating gives CVSSQTRQGRGDTQYF.

In its sample, this clonotype was seen once. Likely a read error: the CDR3 ends without its conserved phenylalanine or tryptophan. V and J are TRBV7-9 and TRBJ2-2, with D unclear. Per germline, CDR1 SEHNR and CDR2 FQNEAQ (reference sequence). The CDR3 loop spans 12 amino acids. The germline V and J ends were trimmed by 6 bases and 7 bases, with 9 bases remaining between them. The CDR3 region is CASSSRGGELFS. The CDR3 DNA sequence: TGTGCCAGCAGTTCAAGAGGCGGGGAGCTGTTTTCT.

In regard to this clonotype: Since the CDR3 does not end with the conserved phenylalanine or tryptophan, this likely comes from a read error. The chain employs TRBV29-1 and TRBJ1-2; D possibly corresponds to TRBD1 (5 bases). In germline, CDR1 is SQVTM, CDR2 ANQGSEA. This CDR3 has 12 residues. In DNA form, the CDR3 reads TGCACTGTTGTACCTTGGGGCGGCGGCTACACCATC. Translated: CTVVPWGGGYTI.

This clonotype occurred many times. The chain combines TRBV11-2 with TRBJ1-1; D ambiguous. The CDR3 sequence is 14 residues long. From germline, CDR1 is SGHAT and CDR2 FQNNGV. Trimming left V 5 bases short and J 1 base short, with 11 bases between. The CDR3 nucleotides are TGTGCCAGCAGCCATGGCCCCTGGAACACTGAAGCTTTCTTT. It codes for CASSHGPWNTEAFF.

V and J are TRBV5-5 and TRBJ2-4; D may be TRBD2 (6 bases). V gave up 6 bases and J gave up 11 bases, with 30 bases separating them. The CDR3 runs 17 residues. The germline gives CDR1 SGHKS, CDR2 YYEKEE (reference sequence). The CDR3 DNA reads TGTGCCAGCAACTTAGTAGGAATGATGGAGGGGTCGGACGTTCAGTACTTC. Translating it yields CASNLVGMMEGSDVQYF.